A selection of T cell receptor beta chains follows, all from one sample in a study of cytomegalovirus exposure and HLA in healthy donors. Assay: immunoSEQ multiplex PCR; the TCRdb copy retains only in-frame clones and omits some. The sample has under 150,000 clones; 72% are singletons. Sequencing was performed on PBMCs. Receptor source: a man aged 50 to 60 in good health and CMV-seropositive. CDR3s include the opening cysteine and the closing phenylalanine or tryptophan. The order of the fields is clone size, D gene, CDR3 length, V gene, J gene, CDR3 DNA, CDR3 protein. A D gene is named only where the DNA matches it firmly. Clone size is given for some rows only: seen once, a few or many times, or a class if the clone is expanded.

>few|TRBD2|15|TRBV6-5|TRBJ2-1
TGTGCCAGCAGTTATCGTCAGCGGGGCGCCAATGAGCAGTTCTTC
CASSYRQRGANEQFF
>.|.|11|TRBV7-9|TRBJ2-7
TGTGCCAGCAGCCCGTCCTACGAGCAGTACTTC
CASSPSYEQYF
>.|.|13|TRBV4-2|TRBJ2-5
TGTGCCAGCAGCCAAGATCAGTCAGAGACCCAGTACTTC
CASSQDQSETQYF
>once|.|11|TRBV2|TRBJ2-1
TGTGCCAGCAGGGACCCGGGGGAGCAGTTCTTC
CASRDPGEQFF
>.|.|15|TRBV5-1|TRBJ1-3
TGCGCCAGCAGCTTGGGAGGGAGCTCTGGAAACACCATATATTTT
CASSLGGSSGNTIYF
>.|.|14|TRBV21-1|TRBJ1-4
TGTGCCAGCACCATTCCCGGGGGGGATGAAAAACTGTTTTTT
CASTIPGGDEKLFF
>.|.|15|TRBV6-5|TRBJ1-2
TGTGCCAGCAGTTACTCGACCGCAGGGGTATATGGCTACACCTTC
CASSYSTAGVYGYTF
>.|TRBD1|15|TRBV19|TRBJ1-4
TGTGCCAGTAGGGGACAACAGGGGGGGAATGAAAAACTGTTTTTT
CASRGQQGGNEKLFF
>.|TRBD1|14|TRBV5-1|TRBJ1-2
TGCGCCAGCAGCCCAGGACAGGGCGACTATGGCTACACCTTC
CASSPGQGDYGYTF
>.|TRBD1|16|TRBV27|TRBJ2-2
TGTGCCAGCAAACGGGACAGGGGGTTGCACACCGGGGAGCTGTTTTTT
CASKRDRGLHTGELFF
>medium-sized|.|14|TRBV6-5|TRBJ1-2
TGTGCCAGCCGTGGAGTTCGAAGGAACTATGGCTACACCTTC
CASRGVRRNYGYTF
>.|.|14|TRBV5-8|TRBJ2-1
TGTGCCAGCAGCCCAGGACAGGGAGGGACTGAGCAGTTCTTC
CASSPGQGGTEQFF
>.|.|14|TRBV5-1|TRBJ1-1
TGCGCCAGCAGCTTGGGTACAGTTAACACTGAAGCTTTCTTT
CASSLGTVNTEAFF
>.|TRBD2|14|TRBV6-5|TRBJ2-7
TGTGCCAGCAGCTCCCGGGGGGGGCCGGAGGGGCAGTACTTC
CASSSRGGPEGQYF